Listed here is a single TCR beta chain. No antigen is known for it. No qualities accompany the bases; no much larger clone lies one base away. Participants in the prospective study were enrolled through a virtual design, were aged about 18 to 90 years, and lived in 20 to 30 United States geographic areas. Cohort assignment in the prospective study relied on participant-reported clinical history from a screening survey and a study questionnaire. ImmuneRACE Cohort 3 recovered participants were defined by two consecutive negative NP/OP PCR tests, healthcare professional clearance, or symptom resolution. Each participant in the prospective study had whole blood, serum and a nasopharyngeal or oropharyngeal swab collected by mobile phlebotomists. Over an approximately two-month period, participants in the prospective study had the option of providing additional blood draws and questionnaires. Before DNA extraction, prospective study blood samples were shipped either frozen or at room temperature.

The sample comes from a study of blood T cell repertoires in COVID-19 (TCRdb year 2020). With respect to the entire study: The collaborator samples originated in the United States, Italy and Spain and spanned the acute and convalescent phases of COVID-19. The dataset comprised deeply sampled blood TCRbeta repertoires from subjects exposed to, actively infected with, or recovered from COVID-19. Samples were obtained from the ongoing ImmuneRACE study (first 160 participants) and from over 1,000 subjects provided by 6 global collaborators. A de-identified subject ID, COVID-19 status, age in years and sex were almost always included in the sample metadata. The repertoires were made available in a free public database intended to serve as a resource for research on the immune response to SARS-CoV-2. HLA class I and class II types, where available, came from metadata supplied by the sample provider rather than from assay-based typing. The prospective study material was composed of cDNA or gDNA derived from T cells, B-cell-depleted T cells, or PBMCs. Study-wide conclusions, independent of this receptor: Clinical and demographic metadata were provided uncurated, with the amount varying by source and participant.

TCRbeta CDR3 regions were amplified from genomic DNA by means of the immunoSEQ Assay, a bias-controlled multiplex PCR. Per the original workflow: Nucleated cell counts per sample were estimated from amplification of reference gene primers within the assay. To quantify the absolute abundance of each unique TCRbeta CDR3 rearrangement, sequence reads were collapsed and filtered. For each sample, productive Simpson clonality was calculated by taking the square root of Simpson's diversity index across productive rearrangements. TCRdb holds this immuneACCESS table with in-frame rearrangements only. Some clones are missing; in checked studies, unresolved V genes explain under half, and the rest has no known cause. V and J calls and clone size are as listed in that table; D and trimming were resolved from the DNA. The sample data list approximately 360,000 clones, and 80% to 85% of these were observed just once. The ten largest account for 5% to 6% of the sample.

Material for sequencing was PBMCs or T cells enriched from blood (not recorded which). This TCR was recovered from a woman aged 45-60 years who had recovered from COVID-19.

The CDR3 region: CASSQAYLRASGSSGNEQFF. The sequence in DNA is TGTGCCAGCAGCCAAGCGTATCTGCGGGCTAGCGGGAGTTCAGGAAATGAGCAGTTCTTC. The chain is made from TRBV3-1 (or the pseudogene TRBV3-2) and TRBJ2-1; TRBD2 aligns with 10 central bases. Its CDR3 holds 20 amino acids, cysteine through phenylalanine. The sequence is cut down to CDR3 DNA, 60 bases in frame from base 1. Germline trimming: 1 base from V, 7 bases from J; junction bases outside gene matches: 19. Via the germline V gene (reference sequence), CDR1 is LGHDT and CDR2 YNNKEL.